This T cell receptor (beta chain) was sequenced in a study of shared clonotypes between healthy human individuals. Clones were read by immunoSEQ multiplex PCR, and TCRdb kept only the in-frame ones, dropping some. This sample carries more than 550,000 clones, roughly 72% of them seen once, and the ten largest clones take approximately 1.7%. This clone was detected many times. Germline-derived CDR1 and CDR2 are SSHAT and FNYEAQ (reference sequence). Trimming took off 5 bases at V and 0 bases at J, with 11 bases between the two ends. The CDR3 totals 15 residues. Sequenced material: memory CD4+ T cells sorted from blood. Indicated subset: CD45RA-negative fraction. The origin of this receptor is a woman in her twenties or thirties in good health. This chain joins TRBV7-7 and TRBJ1-3, with D possibly TRBD1 on 5 matching bases. The CDR3 nucleotides read TGTGCCAGCAGCCACGGGACGGACTCTGGAAACACCATATATTTT. This translates into CASSHGTDSGNTIYF.